Listed below are T cell receptor beta chains from one sample, sequenced in a study of beta chain features in type 1 diabetes. The protocol was immunoSEQ multiplex PCR, while the TCRdb copy is restricted to in-frame clones and leaves out a portion. The table shows a few hundred thousand clones, with approximately 28% occurring only once. Source material: naive CD4+ T cells from blood. The source of these receptors is a man aged 18 to 35 in good health. Each CDR3 is given with its conserved first and last residue. The order of the fields is J gene, V gene, D gene, clone size, CDR3 DNA, CDR3 protein. D genes are given only for firm matches. Size is omitted from some rows. Given values are once, few, many or a class for expanded clones.

J: TRBJ1-2
V: TRBV5-4
D: .
size: .
DNA: TGTGCCAGCAGCAGAAGGGGTGACTATGGCTACACCTTC
CDR3: CASSRRGDYGYTF

J: TRBJ2-5
V: TRBV2
D: .
size: .
DNA: TGTGCCAGCAGTGAATTTGGGGAGACCCAGTACTTC
CDR3: CASSEFGETQYF

J: TRBJ2-7
V: TRBV9
D: .
size: .
DNA: TGTGCCAGCAGCGTAGACGACGGGAGAAACTACGAGCAGTACTTC
CDR3: CASSVDDGRNYEQYF

J: TRBJ2-1
V: TRBV7-9
D: .
size: few
DNA: TGTGCCAGCAGCTTATCCCCCGGGGAGCAGTTCTTC
CDR3: CASSLSPGEQFF

J: TRBJ2-1
V: TRBV14
D: TRBD2
size: .
DNA: TGTGCCAGCAGCCAACAACTAGCGGGAGGGGACAATGAGCAGTTCTTC
CDR3: CASSQQLAGGDNEQFF

J: TRBJ2-1
V: TRBV9
D: .
size: few
DNA: TGTGCCAGCAGCGTAGAGGCTTCCCCGAGGGGGGAGCAGTTCTTC
CDR3: CASSVEASPRGEQFF

J: TRBJ2-7
V: TRBV10-3
D: TRBD2
size: .
DNA: TGTGCCATTCGCCGGGACTATGAAGAGCAGTACTTC
CDR3: CAIRRDYEEQYF

J: TRBJ2-1
V: TRBV5-6
D: .
size: few
DNA: TGTGCCAGCAGCTCGACGATAGGCAATGAGCAGTTCTTC
CDR3: CASSSTIGNEQFF

J: TRBJ1-5
V: TRBV2
D: .
size: few
DNA: TGTGCCAGCAGGCGGGGGCAGGGCAATCAGCCCCAGCATTTT
CDR3: CASRRGQGNQPQHF

J: TRBJ2-3
V: TRBV7-2
D: .
size: .
DNA: TGTGCCAGCAGCTTAAGCCGGGCCATCGATACGCAGTATTTT
CDR3: CASSLSRAIDTQYF

J: TRBJ2-3
V: TRBV29-1
D: .
size: few
DNA: TGCAGCGTTGGGCAGGGCGCAGATACGCAGTATTTT
CDR3: CSVGQGADTQYF

J: TRBJ2-7
V: TRBV9
D: TRBD1
size: .
DNA: TGTGCCAGCAGCGCGACAGGGCTGTTCCTGAACGAGCAGTACTTC
CDR3: CASSATGLFLNEQYF

J: TRBJ2-1
V: TRBV11-2
D: .
size: .
DNA: TGTGCCAGTAATACATACAGGGACTACAATGAGCAGTTCTTC
CDR3: CASNTYRDYNEQFF

J: TRBJ2-3
V: TRBV6-1
D: .
size: .
DNA: TGTGCCAGCAGTCCCCGTAGGTCTAGCACAGATACGCAGTATTTT
CDR3: CASSPRRSSTDTQYF

J: TRBJ1-5
V: TRBV2
D: .
size: .
DNA: TGTGCCAGCAGTGTGGCCAGAGACAATCAGCCCCAGCATTTT
CDR3: CASSVARDNQPQHF

J: TRBJ2-5
V: TRBV9
D: .
size: few
DNA: TGTGCCAGCAGCGTAGGGCCAGCGGGAGAGACCCAGTACTTC
CDR3: CASSVGPAGETQYF

J: TRBJ2-1
V: TRBV4-1
D: TRBD2
size: .
DNA: TGCGCCAGCAGCCAAGACCCCCAACTAGCGGGAGAGAGTGAGCAGTTCTTC
CDR3: CASSQDPQLAGESEQFF

J: TRBJ2-1
V: TRBV4-3
D: .
size: .
DNA: TGCGCCAGCAGCCAAAGGAGCGGACGCTCCTACAATGAGCAGTTCTTC
CDR3: CASSQRSGRSYNEQFF

J: TRBJ2-3
V: TRBV7-2
D: TRBD2
size: few
DNA: TGTGCCAGCAGCTTAATGGCGGGAGCTGCAGATACGCAGTATTTT
CDR3: CASSLMAGAADTQYF

J: TRBJ2-1
V: TRBV29-1
D: .
size: .
DNA: TGCAGCGTTGCCGTAGGGGTACGGAATGAGCAGTTCTTC
CDR3: CSVAVGVRNEQFF

J: TRBJ2-6
V: TRBV5-4
D: .
size: few
DNA: TGTGCCAGCAGCTTGGATGGTGGGGCCAACGTCCTGACTTTC
CDR3: CASSLDGGANVLTF

J: TRBJ1-2
V: TRBV30
D: .
size: .
DNA: TGTGCCTGCCCCAAAGGGCAGGGGCGAGTAGGCTACACCTTC
CDR3: CACPKGQGRVGYTF

J: TRBJ2-1
V: TRBV10-3
D: .
size: few
DNA: TGTGCCATCAGTGAGGAGGGTACCTCACATGAGCAGTTCTTC
CDR3: CAISEEGTSHEQFF

J: TRBJ2-6
V: TRBV12-5
D: TRBD1
size: .
DNA: TGTGCTAGTGGCCGGGACAGGGAGCTTGGGGCCAACGTCCTGACTTTC
CDR3: CASGRDRELGANVLTF

J: TRBJ1-2
V: TRBV28
D: TRBD1
size: once
DNA: TGTGCCAGCAGTCGGACAGGGTTGGAGTCCGGCTACACCTTC
CDR3: CASSRTGLESGYTF

J: TRBJ2-7
V: TRBV2
D: .
size: few
DNA: TGTGCCAGCAGTGAATTGCGGACCCTCTACGAGCAGTACTTC
CDR3: CASSELRTLYEQYF

J: TRBJ2-7
V: TRBV10-3
D: TRBD2
size: .
DNA: TGTGCCATCAGGAAGACTAGCGGCTACGAGCAGTACTTC
CDR3: CAIRKTSGYEQYF

J: TRBJ2-7
V: TRBV28
D: TRBD1
size: .
DNA: TGTGCCAGCAGTTTCCCCCCGGGACAGGGGGCGTGGGAGCAGTACTTC
CDR3: CASSFPPGQGAWEQYF

J: TRBJ2-5
V: TRBV11-2
D: .
size: few
DNA: TGTGCCAGCAGCCCTATCGGACGCGAAGAGACCCAGTACTTC
CDR3: CASSPIGREETQYF

J: TRBJ2-1
V: TRBV18
D: TRBD2
size: few
DNA: TGTGCCAGCTCACCGGTAGCGGGAGATGGCAATGAGCAGTTCTTC
CDR3: CASSPVAGDGNEQFF

J: TRBJ2-3
V: TRBV29-1
D: TRBD2
size: few
DNA: TGCAGCGTTGAAGGGACTAGCGGTAGCACAGATACGCAGTATTTT
CDR3: CSVEGTSGSTDTQYF

J: TRBJ1-1
V: TRBV29-1
D: TRBD1
size: few
DNA: TGCAGTGGGGACAGGGAAACGGGGACTGAAGCTTTCTTT
CDR3: CSGDRETGTEAFF